This record looks at one T cell receptor beta chain sequence and its context. These data originate in a study of shared clonotypes between healthy human individuals. V shed 4 bases and J 3 bases; nucleotides not matched to a gene: 4. CDR1 and CDR2 (germline): SGHRS, YFSETQ. The length of the CDR3 is 15 residues. Clones were read by immunoSEQ multiplex PCR, and TCRdb kept only the in-frame ones, dropping some. The sample records about 2.4 million clones, roughly 92% being singletons. The clonotype originates from a man between 18 and 29 years old in good health. Sequencing was done on a sample of naive CD4+ T cells sorted from blood. Subset described: CD45RA+ positively selected. The chain is built from TRBV5-1 and TRBJ2-2, with TRBD1 identical over 9 bases. CDR3 coding DNA: TGCGCCAGCAGCGCAAGGACAGGGGACACCGGGGAGCTGTTTTTT. Translation: CASSARTGDTGELFF.